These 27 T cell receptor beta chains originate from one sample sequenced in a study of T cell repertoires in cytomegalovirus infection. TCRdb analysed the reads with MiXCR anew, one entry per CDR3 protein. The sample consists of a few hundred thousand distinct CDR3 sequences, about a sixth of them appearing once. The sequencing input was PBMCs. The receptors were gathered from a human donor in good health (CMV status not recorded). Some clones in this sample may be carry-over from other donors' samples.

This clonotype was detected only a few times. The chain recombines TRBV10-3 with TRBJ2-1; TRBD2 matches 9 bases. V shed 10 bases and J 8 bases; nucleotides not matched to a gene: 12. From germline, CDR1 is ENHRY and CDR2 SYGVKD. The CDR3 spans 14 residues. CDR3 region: CATQTGLATYEQFF. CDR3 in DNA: TGTGCCACCCAAACCGGACTAGCGACGTATGAGCAGTTCTTC.

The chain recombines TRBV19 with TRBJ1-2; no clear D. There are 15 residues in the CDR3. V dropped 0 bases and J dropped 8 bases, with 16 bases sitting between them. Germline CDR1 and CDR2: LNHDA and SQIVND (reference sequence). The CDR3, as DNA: TGTGCCAGTAGTATAGACACAAACAGACTTGAAGGCTACACCTTC. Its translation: CASSIDTNRLEGYTF.

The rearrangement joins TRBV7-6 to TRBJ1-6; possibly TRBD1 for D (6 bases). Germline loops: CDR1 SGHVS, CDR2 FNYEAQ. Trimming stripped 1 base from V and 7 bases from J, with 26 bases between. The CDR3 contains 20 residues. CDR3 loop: CASSLEPHGRRPRGNSPLHF. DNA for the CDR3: TGTGCCAGCAGCTTAGAGCCGCACGGAAGACGGCCGAGGGGGAATTCACCCCTCCACTTT.

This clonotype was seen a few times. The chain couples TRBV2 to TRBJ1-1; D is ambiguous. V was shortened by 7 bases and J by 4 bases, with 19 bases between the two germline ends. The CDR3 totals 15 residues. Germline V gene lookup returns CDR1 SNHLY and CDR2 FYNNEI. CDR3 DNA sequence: TGTGCCAGCACTCTGAGGTCGGGGTCGGGCACTGAAGCTTTCTTT. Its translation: CASTLRSGSGTEAFF.

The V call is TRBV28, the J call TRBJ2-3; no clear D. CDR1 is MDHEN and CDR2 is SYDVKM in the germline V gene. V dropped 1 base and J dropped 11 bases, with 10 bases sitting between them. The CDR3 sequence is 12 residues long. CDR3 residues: CASSLSIKGQYF. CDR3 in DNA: TGTGCCAGCAGTTTATCTATTAAGGGGCAGTATTTT.

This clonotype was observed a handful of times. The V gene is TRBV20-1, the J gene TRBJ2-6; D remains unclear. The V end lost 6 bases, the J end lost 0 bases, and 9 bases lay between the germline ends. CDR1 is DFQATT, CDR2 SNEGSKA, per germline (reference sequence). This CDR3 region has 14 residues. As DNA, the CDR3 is TGCAGTGCGGGAAGGCGCTCTGGGGCCAACGTCCTGACTTTC. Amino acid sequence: CSAGRRSGANVLTF.

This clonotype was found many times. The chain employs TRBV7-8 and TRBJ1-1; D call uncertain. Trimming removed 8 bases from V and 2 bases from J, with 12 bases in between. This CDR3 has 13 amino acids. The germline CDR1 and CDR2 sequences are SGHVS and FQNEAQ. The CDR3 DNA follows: TGTGCCAGCTCACGATTTTCAAACACTGAAGCTTTCTTT. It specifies CASSRFSNTEAFF.

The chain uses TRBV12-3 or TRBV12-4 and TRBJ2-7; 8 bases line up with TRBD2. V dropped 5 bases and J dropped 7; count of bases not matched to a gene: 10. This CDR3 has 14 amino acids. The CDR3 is CASSQPGGLEEQYF. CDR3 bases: TGTGCCAGCAGTCAACCGGGGGGGCTGGAGGAGCAGTACTTC.

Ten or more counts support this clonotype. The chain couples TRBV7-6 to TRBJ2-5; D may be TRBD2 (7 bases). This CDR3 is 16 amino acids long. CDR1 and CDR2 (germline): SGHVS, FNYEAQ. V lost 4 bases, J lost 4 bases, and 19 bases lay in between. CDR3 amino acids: CASSSLDGGARETQYF. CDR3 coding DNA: TGTGCCAGCAGCTCGCTTGATGGGGGGGCTCGAGAGACCCAGTACTTC.

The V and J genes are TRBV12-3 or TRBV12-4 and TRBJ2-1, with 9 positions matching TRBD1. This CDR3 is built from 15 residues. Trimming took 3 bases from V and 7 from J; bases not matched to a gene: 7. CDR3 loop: CASSFWDRVFNEQFF. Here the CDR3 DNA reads TGTGCCAGCAGTTTTTGGGACAGGGTGTTTAATGAGCAGTTCTTC.

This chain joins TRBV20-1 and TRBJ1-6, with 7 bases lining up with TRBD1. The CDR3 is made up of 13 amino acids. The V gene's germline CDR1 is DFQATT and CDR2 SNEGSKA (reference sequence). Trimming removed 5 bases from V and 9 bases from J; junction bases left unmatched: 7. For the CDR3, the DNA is TGCAGTGCTTCCGGGACAGTAGGTTCACCCCTCCACTTT. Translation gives CSASGTVGSPLHF.

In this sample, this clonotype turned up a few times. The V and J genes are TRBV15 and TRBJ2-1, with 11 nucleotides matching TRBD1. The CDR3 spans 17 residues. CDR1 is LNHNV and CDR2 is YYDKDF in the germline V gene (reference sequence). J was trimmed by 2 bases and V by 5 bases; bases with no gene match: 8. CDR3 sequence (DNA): TGTGCCACCAGCGTCGGGGACAGGGGGAAGGCCTACAATGAGCAGTTCTTC. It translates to CATSVGDRGKAYNEQFF. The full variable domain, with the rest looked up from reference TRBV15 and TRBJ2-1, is DAMVIQNPRYQVTQFGKPVTLSCSQTLNHNVMYWYQQKSSQAPKLLFHYYDKDFNNEADTPDNFQSRRPNTSFCFLDIRSPGLGDTAMYLCATSVGDRGKAYNEQFFGPGTRLTVL.

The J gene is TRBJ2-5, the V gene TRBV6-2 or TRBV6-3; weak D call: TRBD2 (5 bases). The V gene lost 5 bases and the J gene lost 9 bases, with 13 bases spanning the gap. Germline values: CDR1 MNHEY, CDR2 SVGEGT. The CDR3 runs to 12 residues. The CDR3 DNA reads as TGTGCCAGCAGTGCCGGGGATCGGGCCCAGTACTTC. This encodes CASSAGDRAQYF.

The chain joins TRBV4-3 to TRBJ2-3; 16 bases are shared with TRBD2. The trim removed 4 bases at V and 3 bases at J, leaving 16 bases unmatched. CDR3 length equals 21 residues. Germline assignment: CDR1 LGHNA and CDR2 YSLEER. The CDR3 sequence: CASSLYTGTSGGALGTDTQYF. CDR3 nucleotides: TGCGCCAGCAGCCTTTATACCGGGACTAGCGGGGGGGCTTTGGGAACAGATACGCAGTATTTT.

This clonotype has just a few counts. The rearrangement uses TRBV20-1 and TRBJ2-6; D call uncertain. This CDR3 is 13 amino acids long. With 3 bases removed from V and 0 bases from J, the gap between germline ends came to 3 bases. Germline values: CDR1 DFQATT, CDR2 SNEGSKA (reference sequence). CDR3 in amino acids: CSASDSGANVLTF. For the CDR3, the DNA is TGCAGTGCTAGCGACTCTGGGGCCAACGTCCTGACTTTC.

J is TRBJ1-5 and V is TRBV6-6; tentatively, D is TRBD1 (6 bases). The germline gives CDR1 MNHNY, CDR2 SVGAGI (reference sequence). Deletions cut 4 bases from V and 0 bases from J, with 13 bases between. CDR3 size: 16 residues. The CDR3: CASSWRGTFSNQPQHF. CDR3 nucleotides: TGTGCCAGCAGTTGGCGGGGGACATTTAGCAATCAGCCCCAGCATTTT.

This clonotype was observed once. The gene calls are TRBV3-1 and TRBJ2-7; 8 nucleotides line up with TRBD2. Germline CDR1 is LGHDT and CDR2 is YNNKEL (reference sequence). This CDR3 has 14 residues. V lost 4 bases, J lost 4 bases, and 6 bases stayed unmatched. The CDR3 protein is CASSRAGGLYEQYF. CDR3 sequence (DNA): TGTGCCAGCAGCCGCGCGGGGGGACTGTACGAGCAGTACTTC.

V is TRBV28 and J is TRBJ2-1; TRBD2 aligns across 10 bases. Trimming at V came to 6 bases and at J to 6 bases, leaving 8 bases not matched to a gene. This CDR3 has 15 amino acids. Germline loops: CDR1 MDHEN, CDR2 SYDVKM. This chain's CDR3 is CASRQLAGSVNEQFF. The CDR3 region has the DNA TGTGCCAGCAGACAACTAGCGGGGTCCGTCAATGAGCAGTTCTTC.

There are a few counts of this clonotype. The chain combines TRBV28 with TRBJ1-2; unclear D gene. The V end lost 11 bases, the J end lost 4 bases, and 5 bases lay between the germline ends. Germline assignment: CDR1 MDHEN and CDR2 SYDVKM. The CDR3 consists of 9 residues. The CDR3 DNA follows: TGTGCCGGGTTCTATGGCTACACCTTC. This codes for CAGFYGYTF.

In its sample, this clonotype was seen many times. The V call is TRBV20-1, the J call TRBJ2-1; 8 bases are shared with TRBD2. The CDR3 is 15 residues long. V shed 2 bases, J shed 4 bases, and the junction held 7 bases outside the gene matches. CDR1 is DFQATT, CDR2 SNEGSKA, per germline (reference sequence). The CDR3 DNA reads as TGCAGTGCTAGATCCGGAGGCGGGGGGTACAATGAGCAGTTCTTC. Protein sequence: CSARSGGGGYNEQFF.

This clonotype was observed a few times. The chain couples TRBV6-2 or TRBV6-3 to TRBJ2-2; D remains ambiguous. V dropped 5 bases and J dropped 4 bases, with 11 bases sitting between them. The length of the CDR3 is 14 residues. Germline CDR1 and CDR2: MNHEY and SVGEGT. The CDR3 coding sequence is TGTGCCAGCAGTAAAGGATCATTCACCGGGGAGCTGTTTTTT. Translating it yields CASSKGSFTGELFF.

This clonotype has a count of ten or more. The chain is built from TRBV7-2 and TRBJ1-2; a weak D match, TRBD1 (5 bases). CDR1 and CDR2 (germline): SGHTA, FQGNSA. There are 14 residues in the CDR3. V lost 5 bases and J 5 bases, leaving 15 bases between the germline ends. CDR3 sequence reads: CASSPEGEVYGYTF. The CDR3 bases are TGTGCCAGCAGCCCGGAAGGGGAAGTATATGGCTACACCTTC.

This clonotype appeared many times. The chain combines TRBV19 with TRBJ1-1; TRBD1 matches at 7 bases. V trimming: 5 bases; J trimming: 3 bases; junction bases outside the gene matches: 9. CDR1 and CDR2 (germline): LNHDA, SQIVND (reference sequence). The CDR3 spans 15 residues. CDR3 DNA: TGTGCCAGTAGTCCTCCCCGAGGGGGCTACACTGAAGCTTTCTTT. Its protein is CASSPPRGGYTEAFF.

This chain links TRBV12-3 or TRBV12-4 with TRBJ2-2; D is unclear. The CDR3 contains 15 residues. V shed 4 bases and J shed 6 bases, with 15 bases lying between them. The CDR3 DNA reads TGTGCCAGCAGTTCACACGGGTCTTCTTCCGGGGAGCTGTTTTTT. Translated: CASSSHGSSSGELFF.

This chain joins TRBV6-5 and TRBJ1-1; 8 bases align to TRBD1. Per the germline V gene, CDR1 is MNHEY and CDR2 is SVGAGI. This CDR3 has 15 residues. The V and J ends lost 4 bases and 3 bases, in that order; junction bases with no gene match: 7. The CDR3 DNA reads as TGTGCCAGCAGTTTTAATTACAGGGGGGACACTGAAGCTTTCTTT. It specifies CASSFNYRGDTEAFF.

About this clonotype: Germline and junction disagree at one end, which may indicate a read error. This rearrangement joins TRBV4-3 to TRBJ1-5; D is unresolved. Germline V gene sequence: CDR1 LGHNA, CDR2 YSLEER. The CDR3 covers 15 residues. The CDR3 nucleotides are TGCGCCAGCACCCAAGATCTAGGCCGCAATCAGCCCCAGCATTTT. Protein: CASTQDLGRNQPQHF.

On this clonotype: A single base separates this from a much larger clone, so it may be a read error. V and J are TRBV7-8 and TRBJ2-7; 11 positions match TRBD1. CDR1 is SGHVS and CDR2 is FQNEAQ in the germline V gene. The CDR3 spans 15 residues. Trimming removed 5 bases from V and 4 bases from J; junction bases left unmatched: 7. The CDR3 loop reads CASSIPGTGGYEQYF. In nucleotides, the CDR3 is TGTGCCAGCAGCATACCTGGGACAGGGGGTTACGAGCAGTACTTC. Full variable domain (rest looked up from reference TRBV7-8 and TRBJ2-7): GAGVSQSPRYKVAKRGQDVALRCDPISGHVSLFWYQQALGQGPEFLTYFQNEAQLDKSGLPSDRFFAERPEGSVSTLKIQRTQQEDSAVYLCASSIPGTGGYEQYFGPGTRLTVT.